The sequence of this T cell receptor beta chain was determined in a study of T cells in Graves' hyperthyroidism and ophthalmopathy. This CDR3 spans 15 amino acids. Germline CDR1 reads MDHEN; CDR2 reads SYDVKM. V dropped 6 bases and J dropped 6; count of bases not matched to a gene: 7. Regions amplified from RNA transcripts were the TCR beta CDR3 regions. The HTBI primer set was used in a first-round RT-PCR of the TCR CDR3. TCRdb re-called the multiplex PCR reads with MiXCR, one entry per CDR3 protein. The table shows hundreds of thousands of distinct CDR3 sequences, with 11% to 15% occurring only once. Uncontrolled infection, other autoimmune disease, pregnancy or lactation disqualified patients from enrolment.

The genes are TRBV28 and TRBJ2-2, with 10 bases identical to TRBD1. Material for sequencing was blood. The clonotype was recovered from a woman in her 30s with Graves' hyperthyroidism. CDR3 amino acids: CASSHPGQGAGELFF. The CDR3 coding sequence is TGTGCCAGCAGCCATCCAGGACAGGGGGCCGGGGAGCTGTTTTTT.